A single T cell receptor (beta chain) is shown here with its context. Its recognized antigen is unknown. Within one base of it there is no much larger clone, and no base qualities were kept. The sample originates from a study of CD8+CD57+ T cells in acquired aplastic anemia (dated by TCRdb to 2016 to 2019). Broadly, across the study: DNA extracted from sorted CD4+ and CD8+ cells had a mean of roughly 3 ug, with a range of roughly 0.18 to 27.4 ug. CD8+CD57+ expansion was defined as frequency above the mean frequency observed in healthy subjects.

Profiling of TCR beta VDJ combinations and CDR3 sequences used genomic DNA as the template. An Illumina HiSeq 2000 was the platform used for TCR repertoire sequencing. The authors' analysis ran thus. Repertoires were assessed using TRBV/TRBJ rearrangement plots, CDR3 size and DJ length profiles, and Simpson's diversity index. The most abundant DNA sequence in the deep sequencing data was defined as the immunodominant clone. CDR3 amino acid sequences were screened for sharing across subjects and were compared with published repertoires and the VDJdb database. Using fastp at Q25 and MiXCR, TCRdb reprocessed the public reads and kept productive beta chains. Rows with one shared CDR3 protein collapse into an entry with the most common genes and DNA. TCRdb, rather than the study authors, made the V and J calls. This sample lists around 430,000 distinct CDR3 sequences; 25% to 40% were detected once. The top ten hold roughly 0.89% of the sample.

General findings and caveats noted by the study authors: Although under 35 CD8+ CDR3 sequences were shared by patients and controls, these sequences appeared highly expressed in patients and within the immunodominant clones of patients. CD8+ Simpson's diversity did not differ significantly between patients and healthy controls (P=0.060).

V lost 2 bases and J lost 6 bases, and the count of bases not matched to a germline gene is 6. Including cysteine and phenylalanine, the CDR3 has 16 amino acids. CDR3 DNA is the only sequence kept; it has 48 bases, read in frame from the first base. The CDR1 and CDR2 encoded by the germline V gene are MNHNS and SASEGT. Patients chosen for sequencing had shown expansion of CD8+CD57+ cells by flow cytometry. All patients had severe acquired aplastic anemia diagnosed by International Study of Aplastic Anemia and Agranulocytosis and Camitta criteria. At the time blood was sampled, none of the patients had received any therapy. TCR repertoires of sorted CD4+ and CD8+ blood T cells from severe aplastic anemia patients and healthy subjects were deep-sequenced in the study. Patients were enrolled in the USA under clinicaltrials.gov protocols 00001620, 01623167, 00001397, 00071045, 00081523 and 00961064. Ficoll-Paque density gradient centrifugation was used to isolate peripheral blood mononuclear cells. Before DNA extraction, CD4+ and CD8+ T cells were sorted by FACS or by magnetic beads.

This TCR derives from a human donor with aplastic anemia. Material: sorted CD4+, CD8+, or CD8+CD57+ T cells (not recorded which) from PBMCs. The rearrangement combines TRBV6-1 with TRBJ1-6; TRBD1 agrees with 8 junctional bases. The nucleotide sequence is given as TGTGCCAGCAGTGAATTAAGGACAGGGAGTAATTCACCCCTCCACTTT. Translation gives CASSELRTGSNSPLHF.